Included here is one T cell receptor (beta chain) sequence, with context. The data originate from a study of blood T cell repertoires in COVID-19. Across the study: Both acute and convalescent COVID-19 samples were obtained from the United States, Italy and Spain. The cDNA or gDNA used as material had been derived from T cells, B-cell-depleted T cells, or PBMCs.

Germline values: CDR1 ENHRY, CDR2 SYGVKD. The CDR3 runs to 12 residues. V dropped 9 bases and J dropped 2 bases, with 10 bases sitting between them. In the original analysis: Amplified reference gene primers provided the basis for estimating nucleated cell counts. Using immunoSEQ multiplex PCR, the repertoire was profiled, and TCRdb retains in-frame clones only, with some absent. The V and J calls and clone size come from that table; D and trimming were worked out from the DNA. The profile shows 65,000 to 85,000 clones, around three quarters of them singletons. The sequenced sample consisted of peripheral blood. The clonotype was recovered from a man aged 45 to 65 with active or convalescent COVID-19. The chain joins TRBV10-3 to TRBJ1-2; D is unresolved. The CDR3 DNA follows: TGTGCCATTGCAAGGGAGAACTATGGCTACACCTTC. Amino acids: CAIARENYGYTF.